The present TCR beta chain was sequenced within a study of blood T cell repertoires in COVID-19. Study in general: Researchers got acute and convalescent COVID-19 samples from the United States, Italy and Spain. Sample material is recorded as cDNA or gDNA derived from T cells, B-cell-depleted T cells, or PBMCs.

TCRdb keeps only in-frame clones here, not all; method: immunoSEQ multiplex PCR. This table holds 150,000 or so clones, roughly 84% found once. Seattle patients were enrolled while actively infected and followed longitudinally. CDR3 size: 15 residues. The germline CDR1 and CDR2 sequences are LGHDT and YNNKEL (reference sequence). V dropped 3 bases and J dropped 4 bases, with 15 bases sitting between them. The source of this sequence is a woman aged 50 to 60 with COVID-19, enrolled during active disease. The chain carries TRBV3-1 (or the pseudogene TRBV3-2) and TRBJ2-5; D is perhaps TRBD2 (6 bases). What was sequenced was peripheral blood. CDR3 loop: CASSQGRVGGETQYF. DNA of the CDR3: TGTGCCAGCAGCCAGGGAAGGGTGGGGGGAGAGACCCAGTACTTC.